The 9 T cell receptor beta chains presented below share a single source sample, sequenced in a study of vaccination and CD4 T cells after COVID-19. Treatment here: roughly 11-day PBMC culture with coronavirus spike peptide pools or control peptides (ViraFEST assay). What these receptors recognize is not known. Once obtained from cultured CD4+ T cells, the DNA was sequenced using the Oncomine TCR Beta short-read assay. Via MiXCR, TCRdb re-called the PCR reads, giving one row per CDR3 protein. The sample carries some 17,000 distinct CDR3 sequences, over 30% recorded once. The specimen was CD4+ T cells from blood, cultured in vitro. Receptors were obtained from a human donor who had recovered from COVID-19.

This clonotype was detected a few times. The V and J genes are TRBV19 and TRBJ2-7; tentative D call: TRBD2 (6 bases). This CDR3 contains 15 residues. Germline lookup yields CDR1 LNHDA and CDR2 SQIVND (reference sequence). The V and J ends lost 1 base and 2 bases respectively, with 12 bases between them. CDR3 amino acids: CASSIAGSEAYEQYF. The CDR3 DNA reads TGTGCCAGTAGTATAGCCGGGAGTGAAGCCTACGAGCAGTACTTC.

V usage is TRBV20-1 and J usage is TRBJ1-2; 7 nucleotides match TRBD1. V was clipped by 6 bases and J by 5 bases; unmatched bases: 15. Per germline, CDR1 DFQATT and CDR2 SNEGSKA (reference sequence). This CDR3 has 15 amino acids. DNA for the CDR3: TGCAGTGCCCACGGTGGGACAGCCACAGATTATGGCTACACCTTC. Its translation: CSAHGGTATDYGYTF.

The sample holds a few counts of this clonotype. This chain connects TRBV6-2 or TRBV6-3 to TRBJ2-7; 13 bases are shared with TRBD2. Trimming cost V 7 bases and J 5 bases; bases outside gene matches: 8. Germline assignment: CDR1 MNHEY and CDR2 SVGEGT. The CDR3 extends over 15 amino acids. The CDR3 DNA follows: TGTGCCAGCACCGGGACTAGCGGGAAATTAGACGAGCAGTACTTC. Its translation is CASTGTSGKLDEQYF.

The chain joins TRBV20-1 to TRBJ2-1, with 12 bases lining up with TRBD2. CDR3 size: 14 residues. The V gene's germline CDR1 is DFQATT and CDR2 SNEGSKA (reference sequence). V lost 5 bases, J lost 3 bases, and 2 bases stayed unmatched. CDR3 sequence reads: CSAGGLAGYNEQFF. The CDR3 bases are TGCAGTGCTGGGGGACTAGCGGGCTACAATGAGCAGTTCTTC.

The chain has TRBV20-1 and TRBJ2-7; D might be TRBD1 (6 bases). The germline gives CDR1 DFQATT, CDR2 SNEGSKA (reference sequence). The V gene lost 2 bases and the J gene lost 4 bases, with 12 bases spanning the gap. The CDR3 length is 13 residues. CDR3 protein: CSARQGSFYEQYF. The CDR3 DNA sequence: TGCAGTGCTAGACAGGGGAGTTTTTACGAGCAGTACTTC.

V is TRBV10-2 and J is TRBJ1-5; D remains unclear. This CDR3 has 13 residues. Germline values: CDR1 WSHSY, CDR2 SAAADI. Trimming removed 8 bases from V and 1 base from J, with 9 bases in between. The CDR3 region has the DNA TGCGCCAGCGGTCGACACAGCAATCAGCCCCAGCATTTT. It translates to CASGRHSNQPQHF.

The rearrangement joins TRBV15 to TRBJ2-2; D is possibly TRBD1 or TRBD2 (5 bases each). With 7 bases removed from V and 3 bases from J, the gap between germline ends came to 18 bases. The CDR3 spans 16 residues. Germline-derived CDR1 and CDR2 are LNHNV and YYDKDF (reference sequence). This chain's CDR3 is CATTVRVGGDTGELFF. CDR3 nucleotides: TGTGCCACCACCGTCAGGGTCGGAGGCGACACCGGGGAGCTGTTTTTT.

In its sample, this clonotype was seen a few times. The chain carries TRBV20-1 and TRBJ2-3; maybe TRBD2 (5 bases). Germline CDR1 DFQATT, CDR2 SNEGSKA (reference sequence). The CDR3 is 14 amino acids. Trimming took 3 bases from V and 3 from J, leaving 13 bases between them. CDR3 sequence reads: CSASVVARTDTQYF. In DNA form, the CDR3 reads TGCAGTGCTAGTGTGGTAGCGAGGACAGATACGCAGTATTTT.

This chain uses TRBV7-9 with TRBJ2-7, with TRBD1 as a possible D gene (6 bases). Germline V gene data show CDR1 as SEHNR and CDR2 as FQNEAQ (reference sequence). The CDR3 spans 14 residues. Between the trimmed V and J ends, which lost 1 base and 3 bases, there was a span of 10 bases. CDR3 DNA: TGTGCCAGCAGCTTAGAAGCAGGGGACTACGAGCAGTACTTC. It codes for CASSLEAGDYEQYF.